This TCR beta chain emerged from a study of radiotherapy plus CTLA-4 blockade in lung cancer. The study's findings and limits: Together with interferon-beta, which increased in serum after radiation, early dynamic changes in blood T cell clones were reportedly the best predictors of response.

V lost 7 bases and J 3 bases, leaving 4 bases between the germline ends. The CDR3 extends over 11 amino acids. Germline lookup yields CDR1 SGHTA and CDR2 FQGNSA. Remarks on this clone: Its antigen is still unknown.

The table came from immunoSEQ multiplex PCR; TCRdb's copy has only in-frame clones and leaves some out. The table has some 64,000 clones, roughly 77% seen once. The TCR originated in a human donor with non-small cell lung cancer who had a complete response to radiotherapy plus ipilimumab. J is TRBJ2-1 and V is TRBV7-2, with D hard to call. This material consisted of peripheral blood, taken from a patient treated with radiotherapy plus ipilimumab. The CDR3 is CASTLYNEQFF. CDR3 nucleotide sequence: TGTGCCAGCACCCTCTACAATGAGCAGTTCTTC.